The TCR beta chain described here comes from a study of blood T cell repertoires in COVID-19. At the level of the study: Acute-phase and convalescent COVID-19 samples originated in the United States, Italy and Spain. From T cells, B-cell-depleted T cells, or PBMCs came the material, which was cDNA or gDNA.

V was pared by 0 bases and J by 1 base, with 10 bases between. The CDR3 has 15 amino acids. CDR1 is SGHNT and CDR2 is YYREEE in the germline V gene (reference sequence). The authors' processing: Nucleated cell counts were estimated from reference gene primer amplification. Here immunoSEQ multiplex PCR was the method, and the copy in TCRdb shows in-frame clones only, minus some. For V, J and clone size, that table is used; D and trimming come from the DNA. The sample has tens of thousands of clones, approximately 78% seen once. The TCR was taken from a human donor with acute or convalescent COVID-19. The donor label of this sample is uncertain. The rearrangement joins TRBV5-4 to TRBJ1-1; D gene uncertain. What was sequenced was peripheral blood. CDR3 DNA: TGTGCCAGCAGCTTGGATCCGACGGGGAACACTGAAGCTTTCTTT. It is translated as CASSLDPTGNTEAFF.